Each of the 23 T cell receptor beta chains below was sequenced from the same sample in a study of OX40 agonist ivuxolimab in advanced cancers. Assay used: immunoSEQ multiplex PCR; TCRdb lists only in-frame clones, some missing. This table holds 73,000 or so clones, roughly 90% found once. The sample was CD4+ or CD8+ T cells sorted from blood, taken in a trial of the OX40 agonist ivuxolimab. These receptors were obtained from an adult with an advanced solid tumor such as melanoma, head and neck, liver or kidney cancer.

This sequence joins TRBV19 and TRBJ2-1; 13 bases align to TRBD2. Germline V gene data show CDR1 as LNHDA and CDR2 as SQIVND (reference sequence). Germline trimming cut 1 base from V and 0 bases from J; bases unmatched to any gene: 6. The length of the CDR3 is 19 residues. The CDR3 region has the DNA TGTGCCAGTAGTATAGGCCAGACTAGCGGGGGGCGCTCCTACAATGAGCAGTTCTTC. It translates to CASSIGQTSGGRSYNEQFF.

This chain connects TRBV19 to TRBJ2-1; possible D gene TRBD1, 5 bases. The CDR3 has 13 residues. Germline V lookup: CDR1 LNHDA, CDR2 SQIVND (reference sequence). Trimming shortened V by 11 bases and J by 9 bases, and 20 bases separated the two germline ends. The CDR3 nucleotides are TGTGCCGTGTACCAGGGCTCCGGCGGTGAGCAGTTCTTC. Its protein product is CAVYQGSGGEQFF.

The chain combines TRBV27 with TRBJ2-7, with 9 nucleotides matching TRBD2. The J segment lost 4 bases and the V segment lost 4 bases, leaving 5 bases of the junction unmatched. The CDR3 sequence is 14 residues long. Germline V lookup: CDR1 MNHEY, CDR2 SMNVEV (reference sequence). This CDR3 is CASSSHSGGYEQYF. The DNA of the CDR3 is TGTGCCAGCAGTTCCCATAGCGGGGGTTACGAGCAGTACTTC.

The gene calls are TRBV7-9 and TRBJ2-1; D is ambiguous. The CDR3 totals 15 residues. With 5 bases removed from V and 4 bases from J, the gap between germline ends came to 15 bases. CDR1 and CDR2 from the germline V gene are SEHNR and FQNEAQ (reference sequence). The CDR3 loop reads CASSPTLTSYNEQFF. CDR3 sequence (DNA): TGTGCCAGCAGCCCGACCTTAACATCGTACAATGAGCAGTTCTTC.

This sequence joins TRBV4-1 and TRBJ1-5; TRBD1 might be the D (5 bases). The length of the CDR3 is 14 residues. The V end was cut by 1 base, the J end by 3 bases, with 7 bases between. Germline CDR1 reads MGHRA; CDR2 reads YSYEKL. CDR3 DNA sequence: TGCGCCAGCAGCCAAGGACAGAACAATCAGCCCCAGCATTTT. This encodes CASSQGQNNQPQHF.

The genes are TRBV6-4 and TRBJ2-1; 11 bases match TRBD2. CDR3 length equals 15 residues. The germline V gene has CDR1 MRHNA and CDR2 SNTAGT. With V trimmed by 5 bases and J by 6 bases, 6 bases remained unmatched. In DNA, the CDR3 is TGTGCCAGCAGTTTCCTAGCGGGGGGTTCCAATGAGCAGTTCTTC. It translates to CASSFLAGGSNEQFF.

The CDR3 loop reads CASSLAGPLNTEAFF. As DNA, the CDR3 is TGCGCCAGCAGCTTGGCAGGGCCGCTTAACACTGAAGCTTTCTTT. J is TRBJ1-1 and V is TRBV5-1, with D possibly being TRBD1 (5 bases). The CDR3 totals 15 residues. Germline loops: CDR1 SGHRS, CDR2 YFSETQ. V was cut by 0 bases and J by 2 bases, with 11 bases left in between.

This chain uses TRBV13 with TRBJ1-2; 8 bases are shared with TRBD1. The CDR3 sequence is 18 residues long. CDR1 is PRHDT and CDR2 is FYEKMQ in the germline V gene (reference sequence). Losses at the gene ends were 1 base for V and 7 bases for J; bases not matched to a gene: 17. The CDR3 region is CASSLDGQGAALLTGYTF. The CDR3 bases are TGTGCCAGCAGCTTAGATGGGCAGGGGGCCGCTCTGCTGACTGGCTACACCTTC.

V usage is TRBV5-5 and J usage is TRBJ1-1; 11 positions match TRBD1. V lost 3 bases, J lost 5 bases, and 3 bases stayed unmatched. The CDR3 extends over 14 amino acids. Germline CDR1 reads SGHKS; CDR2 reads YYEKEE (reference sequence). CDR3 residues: CASSWGTGGTEAFF. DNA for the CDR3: TGTGCCAGCAGCTGGGGGACAGGGGGAACTGAAGCTTTCTTT.

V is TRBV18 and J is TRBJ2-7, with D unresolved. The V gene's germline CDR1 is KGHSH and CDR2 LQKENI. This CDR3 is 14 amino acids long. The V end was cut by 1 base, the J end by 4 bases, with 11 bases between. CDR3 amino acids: CASSPLGLGYEQYF. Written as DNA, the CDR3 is TGTGCCAGCTCACCACTAGGCTTGGGATACGAGCAGTACTTC. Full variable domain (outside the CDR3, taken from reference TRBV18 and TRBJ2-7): NAGVMQNPRHLVRRRGQEARLRCSPMKGHSHVYWYRQLPEEGLKFMVYLQKENIIDESGMPKERFSAEFPKEGPSILRIQQVVRGDSAAYFCASSPLGLGYEQYFGPGTRLTVT.

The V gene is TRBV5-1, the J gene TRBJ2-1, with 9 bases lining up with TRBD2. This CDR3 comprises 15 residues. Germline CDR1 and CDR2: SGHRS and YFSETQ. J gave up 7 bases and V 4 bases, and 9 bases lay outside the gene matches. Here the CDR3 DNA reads TGCGCCAGCAGCCTCCGGGCGGGGGGGCCGAATGAGCAGTTCTTC. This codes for CASSLRAGGPNEQFF.

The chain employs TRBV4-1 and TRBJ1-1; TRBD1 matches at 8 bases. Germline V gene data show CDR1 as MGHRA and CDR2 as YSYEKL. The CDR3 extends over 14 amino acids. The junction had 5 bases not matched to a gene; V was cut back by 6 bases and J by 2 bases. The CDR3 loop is CASSPGQANTEAFF. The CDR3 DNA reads TGCGCCAGCAGTCCGGGACAGGCTAACACTGAAGCTTTCTTT.

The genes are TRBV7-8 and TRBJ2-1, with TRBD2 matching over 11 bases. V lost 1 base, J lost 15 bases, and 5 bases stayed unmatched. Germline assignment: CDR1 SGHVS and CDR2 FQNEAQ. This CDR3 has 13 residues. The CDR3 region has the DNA TGTGCCAGCAGCTTAGAACTAGCGGGGGCCGTGTTCTTC. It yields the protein CASSLELAGAVFF.

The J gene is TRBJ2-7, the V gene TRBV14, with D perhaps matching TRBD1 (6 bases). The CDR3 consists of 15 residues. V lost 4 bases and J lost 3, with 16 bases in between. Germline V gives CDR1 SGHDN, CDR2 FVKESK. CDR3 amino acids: CASSPPGATDYEQYF. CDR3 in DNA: TGTGCCAGCAGCCCCCCAGGGGCAACCGACTACGAGCAGTACTTC.

The CDR3 spells CATLGQGGNSPLHF. The CDR3 DNA is TGTGCCACCCTAGGGCAGGGGGGCAATTCACCCCTCCACTTT. The chain joins TRBV10-3 to TRBJ1-6; TRBD1 matches at 7 bases. After removal of 10 bases from V and 7 bases from J, the junction contained 10 bases not matched to a gene. The CDR3 has 14 residues. The germline CDR1 and CDR2 sequences are ENHRY and SYGVKD.

CDR3 bases: TGTGCCAGCAGCTTTGGGGGTGGGTCCTACGAGCAGTACTTC. Its protein product is CASSFGGGSYEQYF. The gene calls are TRBV11-2 and TRBJ2-7, with D possibly called TRBD1 or TRBD2 (5 bases each). The CDR3 extends over 14 amino acids. The V end lost 3 bases, the J end lost 1 base, and 10 bases lay between the germline ends. The germline gives CDR1 SGHAT, CDR2 FQNNGV. The full variable domain, with the rest looked up from reference TRBV11-2 and TRBJ2-7, is EAGVAQSPRYKIIEKRQSVAFWCNPISGHATLYWYQQILGQGPKLLIQFQNNGVVDDSQLPKDRFSAERLKGVDSTLKIQPAKLEDSAVYLCASSFGGGSYEQYFGPGTRLTVT.

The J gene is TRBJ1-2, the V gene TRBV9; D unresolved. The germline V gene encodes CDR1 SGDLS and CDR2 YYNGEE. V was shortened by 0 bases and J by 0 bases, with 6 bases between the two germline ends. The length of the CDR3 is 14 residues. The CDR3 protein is CASSVGGSNYGYTF. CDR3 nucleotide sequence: TGTGCCAGCAGCGTAGGCGGCTCTAACTATGGCTACACCTTC.

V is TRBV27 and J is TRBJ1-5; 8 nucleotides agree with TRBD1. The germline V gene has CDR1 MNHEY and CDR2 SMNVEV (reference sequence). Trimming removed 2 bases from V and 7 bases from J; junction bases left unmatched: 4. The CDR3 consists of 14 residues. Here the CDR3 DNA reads TGTGCCAGCAGTTTAGGACAGGGCGGGCAGCCCCAGCATTTT. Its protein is CASSLGQGGQPQHF.

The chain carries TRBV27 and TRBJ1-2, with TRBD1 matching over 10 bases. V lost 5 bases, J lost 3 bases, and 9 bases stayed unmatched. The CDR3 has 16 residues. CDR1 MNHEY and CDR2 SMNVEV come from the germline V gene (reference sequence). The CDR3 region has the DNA TGTGCCAGCAGTCCAGGGACAGGGGAAGTTGACTATGGCTACACCTTC. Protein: CASSPGTGEVDYGYTF.

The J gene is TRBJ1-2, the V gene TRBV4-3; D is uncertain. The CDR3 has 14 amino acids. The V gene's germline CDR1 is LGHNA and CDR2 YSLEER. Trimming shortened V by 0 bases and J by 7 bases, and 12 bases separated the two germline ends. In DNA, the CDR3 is TGCGCCAGCAGCCAAGATCGGTCAGGATCTGGCTACACCTTC. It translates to CASSQDRSGSGYTF.

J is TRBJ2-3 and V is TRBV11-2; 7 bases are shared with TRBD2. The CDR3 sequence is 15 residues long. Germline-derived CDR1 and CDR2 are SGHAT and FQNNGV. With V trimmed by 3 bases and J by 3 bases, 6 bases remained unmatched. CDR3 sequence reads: CASSLGGGRTDTQYF. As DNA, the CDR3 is TGTGCCAGCAGCTTGGGGGGGGGAAGAACAGATACGCAGTATTTT.

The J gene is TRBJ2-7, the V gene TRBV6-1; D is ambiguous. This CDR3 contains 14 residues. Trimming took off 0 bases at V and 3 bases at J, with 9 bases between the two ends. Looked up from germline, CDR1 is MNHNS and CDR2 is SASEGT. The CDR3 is CASSEALALYEQYF. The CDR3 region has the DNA TGTGCCAGCAGTGAAGCGTTAGCCCTCTACGAGCAGTACTTC.

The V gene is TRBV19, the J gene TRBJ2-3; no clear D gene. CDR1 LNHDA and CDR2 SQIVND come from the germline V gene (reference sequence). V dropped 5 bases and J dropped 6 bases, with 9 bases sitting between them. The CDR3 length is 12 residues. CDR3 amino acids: CASSLPPDTQYF. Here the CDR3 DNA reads TGTGCCAGTAGTCTCCCGCCGGATACGCAGTATTTT.